Included here is one TCR beta chain sequence, with context. Its antigen remains unknown. The germline CDR1 and CDR2 sequences are MNHEY and SMNVEV (reference sequence). Unmatched junction bases numbered 8, after V lost 0 bases and J lost 3 bases. The CDR3 sequence is 17 residues long. Time point described: 2014-2015 season, 7 days after vaccination. This record belongs to a study of follicular helper T cells after annual influenza vaccination. Study-wide results and caveats: Rare clonotypes were missed; only roughly 8.5-23% of cells gave TCRB.

Sequencing of TCRB used Survey level resolution. Only in-frame clones appear in the TCRdb table, and some are missing; sequencing was by immunoSEQ multiplex PCR. Counted here are some 15,000 clones, approximately 88% occurring once; the ten biggest clones make up approximately 1.4%. This clonotype was obtained from an adult who received the influenza vaccine. This chain links TRBV27 with TRBJ2-7; TRBD1 matches 10 bases. Sequencing was performed on CXCR5+ CD38- circulating T follicular helper cells from blood, taken 7 days after influenza vaccination. As to subset: circulating Tfh, non-naive CD4+CXCR5+PD-1+ (ICOS+CD38+ or ICOS-CD38-). The CDR3 region has the DNA TGTGCCAGCAGTTTATCGCTCTACCGGGACAGGGGCTACGAGCAGTACTTC. Translated, it gives CASSLSLYRDRGYEQYF.